This TCR beta chain was obtained from a study of blood T cell repertoires in COVID-19. Study background: COVID-19 samples, acute and convalescent, were from the United States, Italy and Spain. T cells, B-cell-depleted T cells, or PBMCs provided the cDNA or gDNA that served as material.

The V and J ends lost 8 bases and 3 bases, in that order; junction bases with no gene match: 14. This CDR3 region has 16 residues. CDR1 and CDR2 from the germline V gene are LNHDA and SQIVND (reference sequence). Before being deemed recovered, Cohort 3 donors had two negative PCRs, clearance, or symptom resolution. Libraries were prepared by immunoSEQ multiplex PCR; TCRdb keeps only in-frame clonotypes and omits some of them. The sample has roughly 340,000 clones; approximately 90% are singletons. The chain is built from TRBV19 and TRBJ1-2, with 8 bases aligning to TRBD1. The clonotype originates from a man between 18 and 29 years old who had recovered from COVID-19. Specimen: PBMCs or T cells enriched from blood (not recorded which). This CDR3 reads CASSDERTGSDYGYTF. Here the CDR3 DNA reads TGTGCCAGTTCTGACGAAAGGACAGGGTCAGACTATGGCTACACCTTC.